This TCR beta chain originates from a study of response to subunit inactivated influenza vaccine. On this clonotype itself: Its antigen remains unidentified.

This CDR3 comprises 18 residues. The V gene's germline CDR1 is LGHDT and CDR2 YNNKEL (reference sequence). The V segment lost 3 bases and the J segment 1 base; nucleotides outside the gene matches: 10. General study findings and limits: New T cells are recruited in small numbers by each seasonal influenza vaccination, according to the authors' suggestion.

Using its own MiXCR run on the RT-PCR reads, TCRdb lists one record per CDR3 protein. The sample holds approximately 700,000 distinct CDR3 sequences, around 14% seen once. The rearrangement links TRBV3-1 to TRBJ2-2; 8 nucleotides agree with TRBD1. The receptor was isolated from a man aged 50 or older who received an inactivated influenza vaccine. Sequencing was performed on PBMCs from blood, taken 14 to 15 days before vaccination. CDR3 nucleotide sequence: TGTGCCAGCAGCCAGGCAGGGGGCACGTTTCAGAACACCGGGGAGCTGTTTTTT. This translates into CASSQAGGTFQNTGELFF.